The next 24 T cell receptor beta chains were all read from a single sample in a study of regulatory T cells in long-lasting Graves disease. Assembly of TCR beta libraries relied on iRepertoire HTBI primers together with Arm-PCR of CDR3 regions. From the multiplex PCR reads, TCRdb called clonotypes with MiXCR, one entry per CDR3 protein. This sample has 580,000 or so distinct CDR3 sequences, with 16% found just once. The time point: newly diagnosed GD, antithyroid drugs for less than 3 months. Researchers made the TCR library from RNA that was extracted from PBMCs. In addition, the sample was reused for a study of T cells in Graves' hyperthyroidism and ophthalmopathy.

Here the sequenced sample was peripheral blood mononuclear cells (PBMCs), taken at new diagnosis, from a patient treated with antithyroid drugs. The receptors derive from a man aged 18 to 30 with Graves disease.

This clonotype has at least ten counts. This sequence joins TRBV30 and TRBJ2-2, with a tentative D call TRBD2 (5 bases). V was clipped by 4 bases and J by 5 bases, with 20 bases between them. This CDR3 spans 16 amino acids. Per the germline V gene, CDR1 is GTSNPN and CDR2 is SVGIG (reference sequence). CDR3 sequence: CAWTHESFTSTGELFF. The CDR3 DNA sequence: TGTGCCTGGACCCACGAATCCTTTACTAGTACCGGGGAGCTGTTTTTT.

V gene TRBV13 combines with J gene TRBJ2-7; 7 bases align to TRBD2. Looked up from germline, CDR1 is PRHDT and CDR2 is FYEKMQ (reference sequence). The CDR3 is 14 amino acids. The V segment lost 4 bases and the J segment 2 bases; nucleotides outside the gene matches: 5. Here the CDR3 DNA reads TGTGCCAGCAGCTCCGGACTAGGCCCCTACGAGCAGTACTTC. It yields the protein CASSSGLGPYEQYF.

CDR3 sequence: CASSFGREIEEQYF. In DNA form, the CDR3 reads TGTGCCAGCAGCTTCGGCCGGGAGATAGAAGAGCAGTACTTC. This sequence joins TRBV7-9 and TRBJ2-7; a possible D gene is TRBD2 (6 bases). This CDR3 has 14 residues. Germline V gene data show CDR1 as SEHNR and CDR2 as FQNEAQ (reference sequence). V was shortened by 3 bases and J by 7 bases, with 16 bases between the two germline ends.

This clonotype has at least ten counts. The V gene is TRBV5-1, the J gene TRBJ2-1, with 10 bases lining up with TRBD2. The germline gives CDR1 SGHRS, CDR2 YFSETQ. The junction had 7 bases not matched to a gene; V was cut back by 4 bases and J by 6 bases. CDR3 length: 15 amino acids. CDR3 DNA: TGCGCCAGCAGCCTTACTAGCGGGATGGGCAATGAGCAGTTCTTC. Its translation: CASSLTSGMGNEQFF. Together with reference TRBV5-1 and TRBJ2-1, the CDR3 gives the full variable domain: KAGVTQTPRYLIKTRGQQVTLSCSPISGHRSVSWYQQTPGQGLQFLFEYFSETQRNKGNFPGRFSGRQFSNSRSEMNVSTLELGDSALYLCASSLTSGMGNEQFFGPGTRLTVL.

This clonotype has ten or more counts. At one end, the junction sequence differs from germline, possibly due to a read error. In DNA form, the CDR3 reads TGTGCCAGCAGCCTCGTTGCAGATACGCAGTATTTT. Translation: CASSLVADTQYF. The chain employs TRBV5-1 and TRBJ2-3; D is unclear. The germline V gene has CDR1 SGHRS and CDR2 YFSETQ. The CDR3 totals 12 residues.

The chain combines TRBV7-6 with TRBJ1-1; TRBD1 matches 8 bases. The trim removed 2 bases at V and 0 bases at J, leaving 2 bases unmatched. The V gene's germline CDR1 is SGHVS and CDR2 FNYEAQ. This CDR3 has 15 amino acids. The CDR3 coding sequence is TGTGCCAGCAGCTTAATGACAGGGGTGAACACTGAAGCTTTCTTT. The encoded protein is CASSLMTGVNTEAFF.

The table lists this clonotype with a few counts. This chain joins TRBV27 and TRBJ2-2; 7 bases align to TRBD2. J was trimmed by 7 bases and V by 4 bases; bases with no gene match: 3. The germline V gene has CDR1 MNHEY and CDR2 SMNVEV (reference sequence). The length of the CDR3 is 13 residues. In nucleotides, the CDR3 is TGTGCCAGCAGTTGGGAGGGGATCGGGGAGCTGTTTTTT. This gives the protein CASSWEGIGELFF.

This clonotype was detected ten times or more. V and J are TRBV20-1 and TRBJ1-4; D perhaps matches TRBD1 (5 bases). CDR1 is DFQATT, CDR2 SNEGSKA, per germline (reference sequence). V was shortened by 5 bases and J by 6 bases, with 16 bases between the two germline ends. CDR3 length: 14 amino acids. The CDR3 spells CSAASGTGYEKLFF. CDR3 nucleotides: TGCAGTGCTGCCTCCGGGACGGGATATGAAAAACTGTTTTTT.

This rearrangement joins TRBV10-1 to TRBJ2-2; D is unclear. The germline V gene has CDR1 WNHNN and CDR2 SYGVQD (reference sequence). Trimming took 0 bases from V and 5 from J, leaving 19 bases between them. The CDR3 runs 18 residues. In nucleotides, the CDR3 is TGCGCCAGCAGTGAGTCGATTTACTCCCCGGTGTTTACCGGGGAGCTGTTTTTT. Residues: CASSESIYSPVFTGELFF.

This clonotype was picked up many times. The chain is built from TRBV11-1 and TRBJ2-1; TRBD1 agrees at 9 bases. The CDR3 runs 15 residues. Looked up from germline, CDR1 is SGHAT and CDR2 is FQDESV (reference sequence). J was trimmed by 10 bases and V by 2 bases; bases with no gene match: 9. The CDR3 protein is CASSLTRTGDREQFF. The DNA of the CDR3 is TGTGCCAGCAGCTTAACACGGACAGGGGACAGGGAGCAGTTCTTC.

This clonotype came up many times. The CDR3 DNA sequence: TGCAGTGCTAGAGATGGTTCCGGGACAGGGGCTTTCGAGCAGTACTTC. Protein product: CSARDGSGTGAFEQYF. The chain is built from TRBV20-1 and TRBJ2-7; 10 nucleotides agree with TRBD1. Germline values: CDR1 DFQATT, CDR2 SNEGSKA (reference sequence). The CDR3 covers 16 residues. With V trimmed by 0 bases and J by 6 bases, 11 bases remained unmatched.

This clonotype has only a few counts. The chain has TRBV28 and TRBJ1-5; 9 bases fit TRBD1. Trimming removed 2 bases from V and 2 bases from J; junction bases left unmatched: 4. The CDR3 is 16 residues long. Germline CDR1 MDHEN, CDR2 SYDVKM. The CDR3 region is CASSLRGQGGNQPQHF. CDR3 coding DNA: TGTGCCAGCAGTTTACGGGGACAGGGTGGCAATCAGCCCCAGCATTTT.

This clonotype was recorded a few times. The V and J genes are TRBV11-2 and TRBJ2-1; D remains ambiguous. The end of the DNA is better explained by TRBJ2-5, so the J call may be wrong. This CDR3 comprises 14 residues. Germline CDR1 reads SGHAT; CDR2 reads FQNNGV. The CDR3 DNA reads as TGTGCCAGCAGCTTAGATTTCCAAGGAGAGACCCAGTACTTC. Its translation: CASSLDFQGETQYF.

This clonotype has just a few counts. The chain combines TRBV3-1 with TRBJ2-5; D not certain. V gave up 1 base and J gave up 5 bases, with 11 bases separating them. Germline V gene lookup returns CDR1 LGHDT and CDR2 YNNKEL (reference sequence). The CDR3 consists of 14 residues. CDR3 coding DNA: TGTGCCAGCAGCCAAGCTTATTCTCAGGAGACCCAGTACTTC. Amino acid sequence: CASSQAYSQETQYF.

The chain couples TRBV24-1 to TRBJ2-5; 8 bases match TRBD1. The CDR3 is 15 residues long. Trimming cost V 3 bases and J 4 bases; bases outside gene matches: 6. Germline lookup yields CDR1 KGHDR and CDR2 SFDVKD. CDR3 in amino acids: CATSDIQGGGETQYF. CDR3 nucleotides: TGTGCCACCAGTGATATACAGGGGGGAGGAGAGACCCAGTACTTC.

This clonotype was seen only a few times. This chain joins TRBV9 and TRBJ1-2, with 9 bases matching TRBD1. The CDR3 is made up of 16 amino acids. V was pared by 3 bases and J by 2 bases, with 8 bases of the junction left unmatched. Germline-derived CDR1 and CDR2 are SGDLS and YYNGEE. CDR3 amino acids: CASSARGTGSNYGYTF. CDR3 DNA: TGTGCCAGCAGCGCTCGAGGGACAGGGTCGAACTATGGCTACACCTTC.

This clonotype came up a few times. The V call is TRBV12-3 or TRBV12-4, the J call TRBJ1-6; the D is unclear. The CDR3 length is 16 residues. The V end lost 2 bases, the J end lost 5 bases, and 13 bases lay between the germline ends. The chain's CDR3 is CASSLYTKGDNSPLHF. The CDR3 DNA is TGTGCCAGCAGTTTATACACGAAGGGAGATAATTCACCCCTCCACTTT.

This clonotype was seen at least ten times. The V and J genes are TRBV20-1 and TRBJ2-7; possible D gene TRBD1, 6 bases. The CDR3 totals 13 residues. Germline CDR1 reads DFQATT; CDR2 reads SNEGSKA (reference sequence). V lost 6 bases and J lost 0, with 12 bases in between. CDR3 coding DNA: TGCAGTGCCAGGGGTGGGAGCTCCTACGAGCAGTACTTC. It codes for CSARGGSSYEQYF.

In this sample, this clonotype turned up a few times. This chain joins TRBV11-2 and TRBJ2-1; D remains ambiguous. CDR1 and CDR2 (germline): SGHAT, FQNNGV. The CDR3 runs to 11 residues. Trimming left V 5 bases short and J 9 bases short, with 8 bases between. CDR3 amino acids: CASSTVGEQFF. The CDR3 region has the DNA TGTGCCAGCAGCACGGTAGGTGAGCAGTTCTTC.

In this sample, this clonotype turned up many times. In nucleotides, the CDR3 is TGTGCCAGCAGCTCGGGACTAGCAGTCTACAATGAGCAGTTCTTC. Protein sequence: CASSSGLAVYNEQFF. The gene calls are TRBV11-1 and TRBJ2-1, with 9 bases that match TRBD2. CDR3 size: 15 residues. Germline lookup yields CDR1 SGHAT and CDR2 FQDESV (reference sequence). J was trimmed by 3 bases and V by 4 bases; bases with no gene match: 4.

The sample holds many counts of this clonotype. CDR3 sequence (DNA): TGTGCCAGCAGTTTACAAACCGTACGGGCCCTCACTTCCCGGGGGTATGGCTACACCTTC. As protein: CASSLQTVRALTSRGYGYTF. The chain joins TRBV12-3 or TRBV12-4 to TRBJ1-2, with a weak D call TRBD1 (5 bases). Trimming pared 2 bases from V and 5 bases from J, leaving 30 bases between. The CDR3 is made up of 20 amino acids.

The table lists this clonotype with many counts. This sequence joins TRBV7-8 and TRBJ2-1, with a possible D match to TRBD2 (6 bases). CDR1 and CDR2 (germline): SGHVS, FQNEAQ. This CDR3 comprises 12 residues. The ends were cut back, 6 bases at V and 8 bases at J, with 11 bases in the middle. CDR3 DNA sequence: TGTGCCAGCAGTCCTCTAGCGTATGAGCAGTTCTTC. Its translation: CASSPLAYEQFF.

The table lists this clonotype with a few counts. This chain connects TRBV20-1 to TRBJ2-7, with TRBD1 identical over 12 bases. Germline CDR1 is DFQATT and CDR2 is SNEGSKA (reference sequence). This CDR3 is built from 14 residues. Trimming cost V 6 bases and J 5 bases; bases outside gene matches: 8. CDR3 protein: CSALWDRGLDEQYF. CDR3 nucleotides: TGCAGTGCACTTTGGGACAGGGGGCTAGACGAGCAGTACTTC.

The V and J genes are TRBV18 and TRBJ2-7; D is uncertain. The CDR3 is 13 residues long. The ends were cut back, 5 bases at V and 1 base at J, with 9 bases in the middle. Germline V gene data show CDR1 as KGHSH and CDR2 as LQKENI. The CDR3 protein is CASSSLPSYEQYF. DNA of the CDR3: TGTGCCAGCTCATCACTCCCTTCCTACGAGCAGTACTTC.